This T cell receptor (beta chain) was profiled in a study of T cell responses to AZD1222 COVID-19 vaccine (dated by TCRdb to the early 2020s). About the full investigation: AZD1222 recipients given second doses at about 4 weeks or at about 12 weeks were pooled, since spike-specific TCR depth and breadth were not found to differ between the two schedules. Trial participants were enrolled into age subgroups of 18-55, 56-69 and 70-plus years, which contained around 150, 28 and 57 TCR-sequenced participants, respectively. TCR sequencing was performed for roughly 250 trial participants, of whom around 200 were given two doses of AZD1222 and approximately 25 were given two doses of MenACWY control vaccine. Study-level results and caveats: Conclusions about previously exposed vaccinees are limited because only six or seven AZD1222 recipients were SARS-CoV-2 seropositive at baseline. Epitopes outside the regions mutated in the B.1.351 and B.1.1.7 variants were reportedly recognized by nearly half of the unique spike-specific TCRs. Participants were mostly white British and included more females than males, and it was suggested by the authors that clonal diversity may have been underestimated. CD4 TCRs associated with the vaccine covered the entire spike protein, and the dominant responses were in regions 160-218 and 743-854. Because no day 14 peak-response samples were available, the repertoires could be characterized only after the peak T cell response. The 56-69-year group was small, and its depth increase did not reach significance, likely because of low power. Spike-specific TCR breadth and depth rose significantly after two AZD1222 doses compared with day 0 and with MenACWY recipients.

From cysteine to phenylalanine, the CDR3 is 16 amino acids long. CDR3 DNA only is kept here, 48 bases in frame from base 1. V and J lose 0 bases and 1 base, and a span of 10 bases separates them. CDR1 is given as LNHNV and CDR2 as YYDKDF, both from the germline V gene (reference sequence). The time point label for this specimen denotes: baseline before first vaccination. Vaccinee samples came from UK trials COV001 and COV002, including a single-blind randomized controlled phase 2/3 trial of AZD1222 (ChAdOx1 nCoV-19) in healthy adults. For TCRbeta chain sequencing, PBMC samples from trial participants were taken at day 0 and at day 28 after the second dose. Details on this clone: It lacks a known antigen. No much larger clonotype is one base removed from it; base qualities were not supplied.

The CDR3 regions of human TCRbeta chains were analyzed by immunosequencing. Concerning the study's data processing: TCRs in the repertoires were compared against a reference library of SARS-CoV-2-specific TCRs that had been generated with the MIRA antigen-specificity platform. Breadth was defined as the fraction of unique TCRs that were SARS-CoV-2-associated. Depth was defined as the fraction of total T cells that were SARS-CoV-2-associated. Using the MIRA data, every spike-specific TCR was mapped to the spike region that the TCR reacted to and assigned to either a CD4 or a CD8 class. Log10-transformed breadth and depth values were compared by one-way ANOVA with Sidak's multiple comparisons tests. The table was pulled from immuneACCESS by TCRdb, which kept in-frame rearrangements only. Such tables lose some clones; where checked, under half of the loss comes from unresolved V genes, and the rest has no known cause. V, J and clone size reflect that table, while D and trimming were determined from the DNA. The sample table holds approximately 190,000 clones, of which 85% to 95% were seen once. The ten largest clones capture less than 1.5% of the sample.

The sequencing here drew on peripheral blood, taken on day 0 of AZD1222 vaccination. This clonotype was obtained from an adult in good health. The chain is encoded by TRBV15 joined to TRBJ1-5; the D segment cannot be called with confidence. The base sequence is TGTGCCACCAGCAGAGAGAGGGTAAAGAGCAATCAGCCCCAGCATTTT. It is translated as CATSRERVKSNQPQHF.